The 22 T cell receptor beta chains below were found in one sample sequenced in a study of blood T cell repertoires in COVID-19. Repertoires were generated with immunoSEQ multiplex PCR, while TCRdb's copy carries only in-frame clones and drops some. This sample carries about 78,000 clones, more than 75% of them seen once, and the ten largest clones take around 4.5%. Sequences were obtained from peripheral blood. These receptors were collected from a man aged 50 or older with active or convalescent COVID-19.

V and J are TRBV2 and TRBJ2-2, with 8 bases fitting TRBD1. There are 13 residues in the CDR3. Losses at the gene ends were 5 bases for V and 6 bases for J; bases not matched to a gene: 2. Germline-derived CDR1 and CDR2 are SNHLY and FYNNEI. The CDR3 DNA is TGTGCCAGCAGTCAGGGGGCGTCCGGGGAGCTGTTTTTT. Protein product: CASSQGASGELFF.

This rearrangement joins TRBV30 to TRBJ2-3; D is possibly TRBD1 (7 bases). The germline gives CDR1 GTSNPN, CDR2 SVGIG (reference sequence). This CDR3 region has 13 residues. The V and J ends lost 5 bases and 6 bases respectively, with 15 bases between them. CDR3 sequence reads: CAWGGTVRDTQYF. For the CDR3, the DNA is TGTGCCTGGGGAGGGACAGTCAGGGATACGCAGTATTTT.

Comments on this clone: Distinct nucleotide sequences in the sample also encode this CDR3. The chain employs TRBV5-1 and TRBJ2-6; no clear D. The CDR3 has 15 amino acids. CDR1 is SGHRS and CDR2 is YFSETQ in the germline V gene. Trimming shortened V by 4 bases and J by 0 bases, and 8 bases separated the two germline ends. CDR3 loop: CASSSTVSGANVLTF. The CDR3 bases are TGCGCCAGCAGCAGTACAGTCTCTGGGGCCAACGTCCTGACTTTC. Variable domain in full (rest from reference TRBV5-1 and TRBJ2-6): KAGVTQTPRYLIKTRGQQVTLSCSPISGHRSVSWYQQTPGQGLQFLFEYFSETQRNKGNFPGRFSGRQFSNSRSEMNVSTLELGDSALYLCASSSTVSGANVLTFGAGSRLTVL.

The chain couples TRBV7-2 to TRBJ1-2; the match to TRBD1 covers 9 bases. V gave up 4 bases and J gave up 6 bases; unmatched junction bases: 3. This CDR3 spans 13 amino acids. Germline V gene sequence: CDR1 SGHTA, CDR2 FQGNSA. The CDR3, as DNA: TGTGCCAGCAGCTGGACAGGGGTGGATGGCTACACCTTC. This gives the protein CASSWTGVDGYTF.

The chain links TRBV12-3 or TRBV12-4 to TRBJ1-2; D remains ambiguous. The CDR3 is 12 amino acids. With 6 bases removed from V and 3 bases from J, the gap between germline ends came to 8 bases. CDR3 loop: CASSPGDYGYTF. For the CDR3, the DNA is TGTGCCAGCAGCCCCGGGGACTATGGCTACACCTTC.

The chain employs TRBV19 and TRBJ2-1, with 10 bases that match TRBD1. This CDR3 spans 14 amino acids. Losses at the gene ends were 3 bases for V and 15 bases for J; bases not matched to a gene: 11. Germline V gene sequence: CDR1 LNHDA, CDR2 SQIVND (reference sequence). The CDR3 is CASSISGQGIKRFF. Here the CDR3 DNA reads TGTGCCAGTAGTATCTCGGGACAGGGGATCAAACGGTTCTTC.

This sequence joins TRBV5-1 and TRBJ1-5; possible D gene TRBD1, 6 bases. The V gene's germline CDR1 is SGHRS and CDR2 YFSETQ. The CDR3 is made up of 15 amino acids. V was pared by 5 bases and J by 7 bases, with 19 bases between. The CDR3 DNA is TGCGCCAGCAGTCCTGAGGGGGGGCAGGAGCAGCCCCAGCATTTT. Its translation: CASSPEGGQEQPQHF.

The chain carries TRBV14 and TRBJ1-1, with TRBD1 matching over 9 bases. Germline V gene data show CDR1 as SGHDN and CDR2 as FVKESK. This CDR3 is built from 14 residues. Trimming at V came to 3 bases and at J to 1 base, leaving 0 bases not matched to a gene. DNA of the CDR3: TGTGCCAGCAGCCAGGGACAGGGGAACACTGAAGCTTTCTTT. Its translation: CASSQGQGNTEAFF.

V and J are TRBV5-4 and TRBJ2-7, with D possibly being TRBD2 (6 bases). V lost 2 bases to trimming and J lost 3 bases, with 18 bases between them. Germline CDR1 reads SGHNT; CDR2 reads YYREEE (reference sequence). The CDR3 covers 16 residues. The CDR3 nucleotides read TGTGCCAGCAGCTTTCCGGGCGGAGGGGCAAGCTACGAGCAGTACTTC. Protein product: CASSFPGGGASYEQYF. Together with reference TRBV5-4 and TRBJ2-7, the CDR3 gives the full variable domain: ETGVTQSPTHLIKTRGQQVTLRCSSQSGHNTVSWYQQALGQGPQFIFQYYREEENGRGNFPPRFSGLQFPNYSSELNVNALELDDSALYLCASSFPGGGASYEQYFGPGTRLTVT.

The V gene is TRBV7-9, the J gene TRBJ2-7; a weak D match, TRBD2 (7 bases). The CDR3 runs 15 residues. Trimming took off 3 bases at V and 5 bases at J, with 17 bases between the two ends. Per germline, CDR1 SEHNR and CDR2 FQNEAQ (reference sequence). CDR3 coding DNA: TGTGCCAGCAGCTTCCCGAGGGGGGGTCAGGACGAGCAGTACGTC. It translates to CASSFPRGGQDEQYV.

The J gene is TRBJ1-4, the V gene TRBV7-9; D is possibly TRBD1 (5 bases). The ends were cut back, 0 bases at V and 7 bases at J, with 9 bases in the middle. CDR3 length: 14 residues. Germline CDR1 is SEHNR and CDR2 is FQNEAQ (reference sequence). As DNA, the CDR3 is TGTGCCAGCAGCTTAGCTGTGGGGCGTGAAAAACTGTTTTTT. It codes for CASSLAVGREKLFF.

This clone was recorded a few times. The V gene is TRBV2, the J gene TRBJ2-3, with a possible D match to TRBD1 (5 bases). CDR1 is SNHLY, CDR2 FYNNEI, per germline. V lost 7 bases and J lost 3, with 11 bases in between. The CDR3 runs to 13 residues. CDR3 amino acids: CASIWGPTDTQYF. The CDR3 DNA follows: TGTGCCAGCATTTGGGGCCCGACAGATACGCAGTATTTT. Full variable domain (missing parts from reference TRBV2 and TRBJ2-3): EPEVTQTPSHQVTQMGQEVILRCVPISNHLYFYWYRQILGQKVEFLVSFYNNEISEKSEIFDDQFSVERPDGSNFTLKIRSTKLEDSAMYFCASIWGPTDTQYFGPGTRLTVL.

The chain joins TRBV9 to TRBJ2-3, with unresolved D. This CDR3 comprises 13 residues. Trimming took 0 bases from V and 3 from J, leaving 5 bases between them. Germline V gene data show CDR1 as SGDLS and CDR2 as YYNGEE. The CDR3: CASSVGATDTQYF. CDR3 DNA: TGTGCCAGCAGCGTAGGAGCTACAGATACGCAGTATTTT.

The chain carries TRBV7-2 and TRBJ2-7; unclear D gene. Per germline, CDR1 SGHTA and CDR2 FQGNSA. The CDR3 sequence is 15 residues long. V shed 0 bases and J shed 3 bases, with 12 bases lying between them. CDR3: CASSLASARHYEQYF. The CDR3 DNA is TGTGCCAGCAGCTTAGCGTCAGCACGACACTACGAGCAGTACTTC.

The chain is built from TRBV7-8 and TRBJ2-7, with 12 nucleotides matching TRBD2. The CDR3 has 14 amino acids. From germline, CDR1 is SGHVS and CDR2 FQNEAQ. V trimming: 4 bases; J trimming: 3 bases; junction bases outside the gene matches: 1. CDR3 region: CASSSTSGGYEQYF. The CDR3 DNA reads TGTGCCAGCAGCTCGACTAGCGGGGGCTACGAGCAGTACTTC.

CDR3 loop: CASSEPGGPSTDTQYF. The CDR3 bases are TGTGCCAGCAGTGAACCAGGGGGCCCAAGCACAGATACGCAGTATTTT. This chain connects TRBV6-1 to TRBJ2-3, with TRBD1 matching over 8 bases. The CDR3 consists of 16 residues. The V gene's germline CDR1 is MNHNS and CDR2 SASEGT. V lost 2 bases to trimming and J lost 0 bases; unmatched junction nucleotides: 4.

V is TRBV6-2 or TRBV6-3 and J is TRBJ2-3, with 8 bases identical to TRBD2. The trim removed 5 bases at V and 5 bases at J, leaving 9 bases unmatched. Germline CDR1 MNHEY, CDR2 SVGEGT. This CDR3 has 15 residues. The DNA of the CDR3 is TGTGCCAGCAGTGCGACTAGCGTCGCGGGAGATACGCAGTATTTT. It specifies CASSATSVAGDTQYF.

This clone came up once. This chain uses TRBV25-1 with TRBJ2-1, with 7 bases matching TRBD1. The V gene's germline CDR1 is MGHDK and CDR2 SYGVNS. Trimming at V came to 0 bases and at J to 4 bases, leaving 12 bases not matched to a gene. There are 18 residues in the CDR3. As DNA, the CDR3 is TGTGCCAGCAGTGAATATGTAGGGACAGATCTTTTATACAATGAGCAGTTCTTC. Encoded protein: CASSEYVGTDLLYNEQFF.

The J gene is TRBJ2-5, the V gene TRBV3-1 (or the pseudogene TRBV3-2); 7 nucleotides align to TRBD1. From germline, CDR1 is LGHDT and CDR2 YNNKEL (reference sequence). The trim removed 1 base at V and 4 bases at J, leaving 6 bases unmatched. The CDR3 runs 15 residues. The CDR3 is CASSQGGRQGETQYF. The CDR3 coding sequence is TGTGCCAGCAGCCAAGGGGGTCGACAGGGAGAGACCCAGTACTTC.

The V and J genes are TRBV6-4 and TRBJ1-2, with 9 bases aligning to TRBD1. Germline assignment: CDR1 MRHNA and CDR2 SNTAGT. The J segment lost 6 bases and the V segment lost 6 bases, leaving 14 bases of the junction unmatched. The CDR3 is made up of 16 amino acids. The DNA of the CDR3 is TGTGCCAGCAGCCCCGGGACAGGGTCGTATCTAGATGGCTACACCTTC. Translation: CASSPGTGSYLDGYTF.

This rearrangement joins TRBV6-6 to TRBJ1-1; TRBD1 might be the D (5 bases). Germline assignment: CDR1 MNHNY and CDR2 SVGAGI (reference sequence). Trimming stripped 2 bases from V and 1 base from J, with 5 bases between. The CDR3 is 13 amino acids. The CDR3 DNA follows: TGTGCCAGCAGTTACAGGGGGAACACTGAAGCTTTCTTT. Its protein product is CASSYRGNTEAFF.

The chain has TRBV28 and TRBJ2-7; D may be TRBD1 (5 bases). CDR1 MDHEN and CDR2 SYDVKM come from the germline V gene. The CDR3 runs 14 residues. With 6 bases removed from V and 4 bases from J, the gap between germline ends came to 16 bases. The CDR3 DNA sequence: TGTGCCAGCAGCAAACAACCAGGGCCATACGAGCAGTACGTC. Its translation: CASSKQPGPYEQYV.